What follows are 18 T cell receptor beta chains derived from one specimen sequenced in a study of human T cells and chemical hapten exposure. TCRdb analysed the RACE reads with MiXCR anew, one entry per CDR3 protein. The data contain fewer than 400,000 distinct CDR3 sequences, 6% to 8.5% of them seen just once; the ten biggest clones take up 8.4%. Time point given: patch test 1, 2 weeks after DPC sensitization. The treatment is: therapeutic diphenylcyclopropenone sensitization with weekly scalp DPC. Sequenced here: whole blood, sampled in connection with sensitization to the hapten diphenylcyclopropenone (DPC). These receptors all come from a woman aged 18-30 years with alopecia areata. Some clones in this sample may be carry-over from other donors' samples.

In its sample, this clonotype was seen a few times. The V and J genes are TRBV10-3 and TRBJ2-1, with TRBD2 matching 10 bases. In germline, CDR1 is ENHRY, CDR2 SYGVKD. The junction had 13 bases not matched to a gene; V was cut back by 3 bases and J by 2 bases. The CDR3 sequence is 19 residues long. CDR3 sequence reads: CAISDPGLAHRRAYNEQFF. The CDR3 coding sequence is TGTGCCATCAGTGATCCGGGACTAGCGCATAGGCGGGCCTACAATGAGCAGTTCTTC.

This clonotype was detected a few times. J is TRBJ1-2 and V is TRBV2; D uncertain. The CDR3 has 15 amino acids. Germline V lookup: CDR1 SNHLY, CDR2 FYNNEI. V was clipped by 2 bases and J by 3 bases, with 13 bases between them. The CDR3 coding sequence is TGTGCCAGCAGTGAAAGTACAGAGTCATACTATGGCTACACCTTC. Translation gives CASSESTESYYGYTF.

This clonotype was seen more than once but under ten times. This sequence joins TRBV9 and TRBJ1-1; D gene unclear. Germline loops: CDR1 SGDLS, CDR2 YYNGEE. The CDR3 is 15 residues long. V was pared by 0 bases and J by 1 base, with 10 bases between. The CDR3 loop reads CASSVGGIRNTEAFF. CDR3 in DNA: TGTGCCAGCAGCGTAGGGGGAATTAGGAACACTGAAGCTTTCTTT.

The J gene is TRBJ2-1, the V gene TRBV7-3; 10 bases align to TRBD2. Germline V gene data show CDR1 as SGHTA and CDR2 as FQGTGA. The V gene end was trimmed by 3 bases and the J gene end by 7 bases; junction bases not matched to a gene: 6. This CDR3 contains 15 residues. In nucleotides, the CDR3 is TGTGCCAGCAGCTTCTTAGCGGGGGGTCAAAATGAGCAGTTCTTC. This gives the protein CASSFLAGGQNEQFF.

The DNA for the CDR3 is TGTGCCAGCAGTTACGGGTCAGCTGATCAGCCCCAGCATTTT. Its translation: CASSYGSADQPQHF. The V gene is TRBV6-5, the J gene TRBJ1-5; no definite D call. Germline loops: CDR1 MNHEY, CDR2 SVGAGI. The CDR3 is made up of 14 amino acids. Trimming took 2 bases from V and 5 from J, leaving 10 bases between them.

The CDR3 DNA is TGTGCCAGCACCACAGGCGGCATCGAAGAGGGTGAAGCTTTCTTT. It codes for CASTTGGIEEGEAFF. The rearrangement joins TRBV28 to TRBJ1-1; tentative D call: TRBD1 (5 bases). Trimming shortened V by 7 bases and J by 7 bases, and 22 bases separated the two germline ends. Germline CDR1 MDHEN, CDR2 SYDVKM. This CDR3 has 15 amino acids.

This chain uses TRBV3-1 with TRBJ1-2, with a tentative D call TRBD1 (5 bases). CDR1 and CDR2 (germline): LGHDT, YNNKEL (reference sequence). Trimming pared 4 bases from V and 1 base from J, leaving 13 bases between. The CDR3 spans 15 residues. The CDR3: CASSRIGTFNYGYTF. DNA for the CDR3: TGTGCCAGCAGCCGTATTGGGACGTTTAACTATGGCTACACCTTC.

The rearrangement links TRBV12-3 or TRBV12-4 to TRBJ2-3, with 8 bases identical to TRBD2. The CDR3 runs to 16 residues. V shed 6 bases, J shed 4 bases, and the junction held 12 bases outside the gene matches. CDR3 sequence (DNA): TGTGCCAGCAGCAATAATTCGGGGGGGCCATCAGATACGCAGTATTTT. This translates into CASSNNSGGPSDTQYF.

The chain recombines TRBV10-3 with TRBJ1-4, with no clear D. The CDR3 spans 13 residues. V lost 6 bases to trimming and J lost 7 bases, with 12 bases between them. Germline loops: CDR1 ENHRY, CDR2 SYGVKD. CDR3 in amino acids: CAIRESLAEKLFF. CDR3 DNA sequence: TGTGCCATCAGGGAGAGTCTTGCTGAAAAACTGTTTTTT.

This chain joins TRBV7-9 and TRBJ1-2, with unresolved D. Germline CDR1 SEHNR, CDR2 FQNEAQ (reference sequence). The CDR3 extends over 12 amino acids. V lost 1 base and J 6 bases, leaving 6 bases between the germline ends. The DNA for the CDR3 is TGTGCCAGCAGCTTAGGGAAAGATGGCTACACCTTC. It codes for CASSLGKDGYTF.

The table lists this clonotype with many counts. V is TRBV4-3 and J is TRBJ2-7, with D possibly TRBD1 on 5 matching bases. CDR3 size: 18 residues. Germline-derived CDR1 and CDR2 are LGHNA and YSLEER. With 0 bases removed from V and 0 bases from J, the gap between germline ends came to 18 bases. As DNA, the CDR3 is TGCGCCAGCAGCCAAGAATCTGTTGACAGCGCGAGCTCCTACGAGCAGTACTTC. Its protein is CASSQESVDSASSYEQYF.

This clonotype was detected ten times or more. The rearrangement uses TRBV4-1 and TRBJ2-3; D is undetermined. CDR1 is MGHRA, CDR2 YSYEKL, per germline. The V gene lost 1 base and the J gene lost 4 bases, with 9 bases spanning the gap. The CDR3 runs 14 residues. CDR3 nucleotides: TGCGCCAGCAGCCAAGCGCTAGGTGCAGATACGCAGTATTTT. Translation: CASSQALGADTQYF.

This clonotype appeared many times. V gene TRBV20-1 combines with J gene TRBJ2-6; D is uncertain. This CDR3 comprises 13 residues. Germline lookup yields CDR1 DFQATT and CDR2 SNEGSKA (reference sequence). V lost 5 bases and J 2 bases, leaving 7 bases between the germline ends. The CDR3 DNA sequence: TGCAGTGCTCCCCGTACTGGGGCCAACGTCCTGACTTTC. Translating it yields CSAPRTGANVLTF.

This clonotype has at least ten counts. This chain links TRBV10-3 with TRBJ2-6, with a tentative D call TRBD1 (6 bases). Germline V gene lookup returns CDR1 ENHRY and CDR2 SYGVKD. The V end lost 5 bases, the J end lost 3 bases, and 11 bases lay between the germline ends. This CDR3 contains 15 residues. This CDR3 reads CAISSGQSGANVLTF. CDR3 nucleotide sequence: TGTGCCATCAGTTCAGGACAGAGTGGGGCCAACGTCCTGACTTTC.

This clonotype was seen many times. V gene TRBV6-2 or TRBV6-3 combines with J gene TRBJ1-5; 9 bases align to TRBD1. Trimming removed 4 bases from V and 1 base from J; junction bases left unmatched: 8. CDR3 length: 17 amino acids. Germline-derived CDR1 and CDR2 are MNHEY and SVGEGT. As DNA, the CDR3 is TGTGCCAGCAGTTCAGGACAGGGGCTTTTAAGCAATCAGCCCCAGCATTTT. This codes for CASSSGQGLLSNQPQHF.

V gene TRBV7-8 combines with J gene TRBJ1-1, with 7 bases identical to TRBD1. Trimming at V came to 2 bases and at J to 8 bases, leaving 11 bases not matched to a gene. Looked up from germline, CDR1 is SGHVS and CDR2 is FQNEAQ. The CDR3 consists of 15 residues. The CDR3 reads CASSLMGTGEVEAFF. CDR3 DNA: TGTGCCAGCAGCTTAATGGGAACAGGGGAGGTGGAAGCTTTCTTT.

This clonotype was seen more than once but under ten times. V and J are TRBV28 and TRBJ1-3; no clear D gene. The CDR3 sequence is 16 residues long. CDR1 and CDR2 from the germline V gene are MDHEN and SYDVKM. The germline V and J ends were trimmed by 6 bases and 0 bases, with 15 bases remaining between them. This CDR3 is CASSPQKAFSGNTIYF. DNA for the CDR3: TGTGCCAGCAGCCCTCAGAAGGCTTTCTCTGGAAACACCATATATTTT.

CDR3 coding DNA: TGTGCCAGCAGCCAAAGACAGGGGTTGACAAGCAATCAGCCCCAGCATTTT. This sequence encodes CASSQRQGLTSNQPQHF. The chain recombines TRBV6-2 or TRBV6-3 with TRBJ1-5; 8 bases align to TRBD1. V lost 6 bases to trimming and J lost 1 base; unmatched junction nucleotides: 11. The CDR3 consists of 17 residues. CDR1 MNHEY and CDR2 SVGEGT come from the germline V gene.